This T cell receptor (beta chain) originates from a study of cytomegalovirus exposure and HLA in healthy donors. The germline V gene encodes CDR1 SNHLY and CDR2 FYNNEI. CDR3 size: 14 residues. Deletions cut 6 bases from V and 2 bases from J, with 13 bases between. The protocol was immunoSEQ multiplex PCR, while the TCRdb copy is restricted to in-frame clones and leaves out a portion. The sample yields about 200,000 clones, around four fifths seen once. The receptor was derived from a woman aged 18 to 35 in good health and CMV-seronegative. Sequenced sample: PBMCs. This chain connects TRBV2 to TRBJ1-1, with D hard to call. CDR3 DNA: TGTGCCAGCAGGCCCGAATCTATTAACACTGAAGCTTTCTTT. It encodes CASRPESINTEAFF.